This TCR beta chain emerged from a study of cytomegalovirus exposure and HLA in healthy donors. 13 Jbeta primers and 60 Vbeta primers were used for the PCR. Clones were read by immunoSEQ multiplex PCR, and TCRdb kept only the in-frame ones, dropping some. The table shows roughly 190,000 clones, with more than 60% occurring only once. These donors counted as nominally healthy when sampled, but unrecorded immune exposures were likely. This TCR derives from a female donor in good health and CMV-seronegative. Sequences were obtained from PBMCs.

DNA for the CDR3: TGTGCCAGCAGCTCGGATTCCGGGAGTTACAATGAGCAGTTCTTC. Its protein product is CASSSDSGSYNEQFF. The chain carries TRBV11-1 and TRBJ2-1; D perhaps matches TRBD2 (6 bases). The CDR3 contains 15 residues. Germline-derived CDR1 and CDR2 are SGHAT and FQDESV (reference sequence). V was shortened by 4 bases and J by 4 bases, with 14 bases between the two germline ends.